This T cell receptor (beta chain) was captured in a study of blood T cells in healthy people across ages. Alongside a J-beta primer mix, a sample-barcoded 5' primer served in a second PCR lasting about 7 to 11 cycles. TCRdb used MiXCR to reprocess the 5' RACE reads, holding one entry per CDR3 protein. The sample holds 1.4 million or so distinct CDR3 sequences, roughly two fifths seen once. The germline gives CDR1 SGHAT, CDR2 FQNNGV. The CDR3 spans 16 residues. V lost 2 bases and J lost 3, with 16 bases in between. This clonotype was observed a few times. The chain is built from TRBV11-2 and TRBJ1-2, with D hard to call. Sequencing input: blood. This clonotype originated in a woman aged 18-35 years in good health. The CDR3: CASSLSRVGTHYGYTF. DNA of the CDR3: TGTGCCAGCAGCTTAAGTAGGGTCGGCACCCACTATGGCTACACCTTC. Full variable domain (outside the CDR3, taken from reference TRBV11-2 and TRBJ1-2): EAGVAQSPRYKIIEKRQSVAFWCNPISGHATLYWYQQILGQGPKLLIQFQNNGVVDDSQLPKDRFSAERLKGVDSTLKIQPAKLEDSAVYLCASSLSRVGTHYGYTFGSGTRLTVV.